Each of the 6 T cell receptor beta chains below was sequenced from the same sample in a study of identical twins. One entry per CDR3 protein, called by TCRdb with MiXCR from the 5' RACE reads. The table lists 500,000 to 550,000 distinct CDR3 sequences, approximately 20% of them singletons, with around 0.5% in the top ten. Separately, the same data were catalogued under a study of yellow fever vaccine responses in identical twins.

Sequencing was performed on CD4+ T cells sorted from blood. The receptors were gathered from a woman younger than 35 in good health.

The chain is built from TRBV6-1 and TRBJ1-6; TRBD1 matches 9 bases. Germline V lookup: CDR1 MNHNS, CDR2 SASEGT. Trimming at V came to 7 bases and at J to 10 bases, leaving 14 bases not matched to a gene. The CDR3 totals 16 residues. CDR3 DNA: TGTGCCAGCACCCTAAGGGGACAGGGTGCCCTCTCACCCCTCCACTTT. It codes for CASTLRGQGALSPLHF.

The genes are TRBV7-3 and TRBJ2-2; D is perhaps TRBD2 (6 bases). This CDR3 has 16 amino acids. Germline CDR1 is SGHTA and CDR2 is FQGTGA. Between the trimmed V and J ends, which lost 4 bases and 3 bases, there was a span of 15 bases. The CDR3 spells CASSSGVGFDTGELFF. In DNA form, the CDR3 reads TGTGCCAGCAGCTCGGGGGTAGGGTTCGACACCGGGGAGCTGTTTTTT.

In its sample, this clonotype was seen many times. The chain carries TRBV6-1 and TRBJ1-2, with D maybe TRBD1 (6 bases). This CDR3 is 13 amino acids long. V shed 6 bases and J shed 11 bases, with 19 bases lying between them. Per germline, CDR1 MNHNS and CDR2 SASEGT. The CDR3: CASSSGQGYMYTF. The DNA for the CDR3 is TGTGCCAGCAGCTCAGGGCAGGGGTACATGTACACCTTC.

This clonotype was observed a few times. The rearrangement joins TRBV9 to TRBJ2-3; D not certain. Germline loops: CDR1 SGDLS, CDR2 YYNGEE. V was cut by 0 bases and J by 2 bases, with 10 bases left in between. This CDR3 is 15 amino acids long. The CDR3 DNA reads TGTGCCAGCAGCGTAGGTGGAGAGATCACAGATACGCAGTATTTT. Translating it yields CASSVGGEITDTQYF.

The chain uses TRBV6-4 and TRBJ1-1; TRBD1 agrees at 9 bases. The V and J ends lost 6 bases and 4 bases, in that order; junction bases with no gene match: 6. The CDR3 sequence is 14 residues long. Germline V gene data show CDR1 as MRHNA and CDR2 as SNTAGT. Here the CDR3 reads CASRGGTGTTEAFF. DNA for the CDR3: TGTGCCAGCAGGGGAGGGACAGGGACCACTGAAGCTTTCTTT.

The chain uses TRBV7-3 and TRBJ2-7; 11 nucleotides match TRBD2. The CDR3 has 15 residues. V trimming: 0 bases; J trimming: 6 bases; junction bases outside the gene matches: 4. CDR1 is SGHTA, CDR2 FQGTGA, per germline. The CDR3 sequence: CASSLTLAGGLEQYF. The CDR3 coding sequence is TGTGCCAGCAGCTTAACGCTAGCGGGAGGTCTCGAGCAGTACTTC.